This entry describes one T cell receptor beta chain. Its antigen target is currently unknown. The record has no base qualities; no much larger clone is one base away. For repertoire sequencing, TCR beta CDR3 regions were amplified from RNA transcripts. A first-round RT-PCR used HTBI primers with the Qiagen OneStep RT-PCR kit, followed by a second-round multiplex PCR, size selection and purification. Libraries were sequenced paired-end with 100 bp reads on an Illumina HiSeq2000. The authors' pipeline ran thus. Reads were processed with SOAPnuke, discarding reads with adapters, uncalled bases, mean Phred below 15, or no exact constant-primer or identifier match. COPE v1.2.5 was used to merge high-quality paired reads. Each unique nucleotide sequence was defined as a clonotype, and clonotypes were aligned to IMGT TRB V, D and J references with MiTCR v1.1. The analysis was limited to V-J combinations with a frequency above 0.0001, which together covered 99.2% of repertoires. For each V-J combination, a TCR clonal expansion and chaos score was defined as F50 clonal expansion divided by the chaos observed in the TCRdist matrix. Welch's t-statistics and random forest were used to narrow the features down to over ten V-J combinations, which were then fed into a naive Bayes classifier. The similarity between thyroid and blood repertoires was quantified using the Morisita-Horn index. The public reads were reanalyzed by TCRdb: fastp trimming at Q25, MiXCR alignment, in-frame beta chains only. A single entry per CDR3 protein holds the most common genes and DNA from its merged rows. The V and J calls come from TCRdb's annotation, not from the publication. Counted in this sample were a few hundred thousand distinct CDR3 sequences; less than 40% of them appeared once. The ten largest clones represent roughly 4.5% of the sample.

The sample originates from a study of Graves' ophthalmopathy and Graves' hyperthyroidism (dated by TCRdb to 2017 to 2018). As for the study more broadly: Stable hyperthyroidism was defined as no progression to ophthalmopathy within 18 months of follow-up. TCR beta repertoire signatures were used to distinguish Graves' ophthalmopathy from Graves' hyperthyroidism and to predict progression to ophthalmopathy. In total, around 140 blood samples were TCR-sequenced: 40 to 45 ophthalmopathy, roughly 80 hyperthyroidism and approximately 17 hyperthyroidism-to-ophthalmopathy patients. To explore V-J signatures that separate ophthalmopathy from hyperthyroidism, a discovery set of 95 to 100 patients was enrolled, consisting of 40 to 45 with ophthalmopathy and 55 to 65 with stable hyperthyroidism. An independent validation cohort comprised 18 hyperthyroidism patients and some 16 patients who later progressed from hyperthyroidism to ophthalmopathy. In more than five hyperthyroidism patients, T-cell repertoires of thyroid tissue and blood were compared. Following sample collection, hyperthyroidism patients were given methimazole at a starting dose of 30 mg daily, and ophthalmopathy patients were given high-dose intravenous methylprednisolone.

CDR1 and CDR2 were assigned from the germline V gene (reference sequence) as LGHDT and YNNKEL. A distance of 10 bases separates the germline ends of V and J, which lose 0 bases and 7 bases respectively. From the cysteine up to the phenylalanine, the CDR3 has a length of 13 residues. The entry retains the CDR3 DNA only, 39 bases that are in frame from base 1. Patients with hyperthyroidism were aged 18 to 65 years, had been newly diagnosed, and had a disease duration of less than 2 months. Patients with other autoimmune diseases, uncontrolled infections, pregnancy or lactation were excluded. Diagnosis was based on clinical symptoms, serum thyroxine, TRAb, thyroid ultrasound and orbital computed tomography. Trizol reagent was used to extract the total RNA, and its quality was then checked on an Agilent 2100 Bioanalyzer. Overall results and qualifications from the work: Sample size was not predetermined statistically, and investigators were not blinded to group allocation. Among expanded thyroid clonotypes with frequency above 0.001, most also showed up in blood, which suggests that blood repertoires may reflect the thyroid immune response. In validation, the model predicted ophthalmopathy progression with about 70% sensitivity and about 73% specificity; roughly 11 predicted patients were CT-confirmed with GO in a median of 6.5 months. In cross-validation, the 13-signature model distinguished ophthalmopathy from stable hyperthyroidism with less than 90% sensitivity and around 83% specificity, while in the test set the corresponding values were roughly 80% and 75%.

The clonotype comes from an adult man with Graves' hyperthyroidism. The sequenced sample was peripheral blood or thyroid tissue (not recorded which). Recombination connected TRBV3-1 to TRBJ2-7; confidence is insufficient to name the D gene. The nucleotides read TGTGCCAGCAGCCAAGAATCGAGTGGGGAGCAGTACTTC. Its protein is CASSQESSGEQYF.